This T cell receptor beta chain was documented in a study of OX40 agonist ivuxolimab in advanced cancers. About the full investigation: Ivuxolimab was an agonistic, fully human IgG2 monoclonal antibody directed against OX40 (CD134), a costimulatory receptor. Intravenous ivuxolimab was administered to patients every 2 weeks at six dose levels: 0.01, 0.1, 0.3, 1.5, 3 and 10 mg/kg. Of the approximately 50 dose-escalation patients, hepatocellular carcinoma was present in about 20, melanoma in about 15, renal cell carcinoma in 9 and head and neck cancer in 9. In the dose-escalation cohort, approximately 80% of patients were male, and the mean age was 60 years with a range of about 20 to 80. Patients were allowed to have had prior anti-PD-1, anti-PD-L1 or anti-CTLA-4 therapy, and 30% to 40% of the dose-escalation patients had been treated with checkpoint inhibitors. Partial responses occurred in three dose-escalation patients, of whom one had hepatocellular carcinoma and two had cutaneous melanoma. The point of sequencing TCRbeta in the periphery was to test whether ivuxolimab changed TCR sequence diversity and drove clonal T-cell expansion. The monotherapy dose-escalation portion (N of about 50 patients) of the phase I ivuxolimab trial is reported in the paper. The study at large found these results: Low levels of normalized T-cell clonal expansion were also seen in some patients who did not respond. At doses of 0.1 to 3.0 mg/kg, clonal expansion of both CD4+ and CD8+ T cells in blood was seen between baseline and week 6. On average, CD8+ T cells showed more expanded clones than CD4+ T cells after ivuxolimab. In partial responders in the 0.1-3.0 mg/kg groups, normalized peripheral clonal expansion was found to be among the lowest, especially among CD8+ T cells. The antigen specificity of the peripheral T cells that underwent clonal expansion was not determined.

Patients with autoimmune disease history or receiving systemic immunosuppression were excluded from the trial. Peripheral blood for TCR sequencing was drawn from every dose cohort at baseline, at cycle 4 day 1 and at cycle 7 day 1. Samples came from an open-label, multicenter, first-in-human phase I dose-escalation trial of ivuxolimab. Adults with locally advanced or metastatic melanoma, renal cell, hepatocellular, or head and neck squamous cell carcinoma were enrolled in the trial. Before TCR sequencing, CD4+ T cells and CD8+ T cells from peripheral blood were sorted into separate populations. To sequence the TCRbeta CDR3 region, genomic DNA was isolated from the sorted cells. TCRbeta CDR3 regions were sequenced using the immunoSEQ Assay. TCRdb's version of the immuneACCESS table is confined to in-frame rearrangements and falls short of the full clone set. An unresolved V gene accounts for under half of the shortfall where checked; the remainder is of unknown origin. The table for this sample lists about 50,000 clones; approximately 86% of them were counted only once. The ten largest clones take up roughly 13% of the sample.

As for this clone: What this receptor recognizes is not known. It has no much larger one-base neighbor in the sample; base qualities were not kept.

V loses 0 bases, J loses 7 bases, and the germline ends lie 9 bases apart. The CDR3 measures 13 amino acids from cysteine to phenylalanine. Just the 39-base CDR3 DNA is kept, in frame starting at base 1. CDR1 and CDR2 are read off the germline V gene as MDHEN and SYDVKM. This sequence originates from an adult with an advanced solid tumor such as melanoma, head and neck, liver or kidney cancer. Rearrangement joined TRBV28 to TRBJ1-2, with no reliable assignment of the D segment. The material was CD4+ or CD8+ T cells sorted from blood, obtained in a trial of the OX40 agonist ivuxolimab. The DNA sequence reads TGTGCCAGCAGTTTATGGGCCCTCGGTGGCTACACCTTC. Its protein product is CASSLWALGGYTF.